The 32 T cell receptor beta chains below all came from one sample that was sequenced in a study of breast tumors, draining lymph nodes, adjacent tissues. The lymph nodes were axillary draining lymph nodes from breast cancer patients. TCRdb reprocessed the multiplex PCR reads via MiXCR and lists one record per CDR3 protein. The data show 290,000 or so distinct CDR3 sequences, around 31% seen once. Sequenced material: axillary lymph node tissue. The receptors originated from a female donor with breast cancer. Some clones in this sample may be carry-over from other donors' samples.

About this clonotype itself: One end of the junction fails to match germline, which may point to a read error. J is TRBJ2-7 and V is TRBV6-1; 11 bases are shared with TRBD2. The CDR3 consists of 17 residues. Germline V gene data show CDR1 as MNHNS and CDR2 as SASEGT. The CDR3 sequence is CASSQALSSGRGYEQYF. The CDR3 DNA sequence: TGTGCCAGCAGTCAAGCGTTGAGTAGCGGGAGGGGTTACGAGCAGTACTTC.

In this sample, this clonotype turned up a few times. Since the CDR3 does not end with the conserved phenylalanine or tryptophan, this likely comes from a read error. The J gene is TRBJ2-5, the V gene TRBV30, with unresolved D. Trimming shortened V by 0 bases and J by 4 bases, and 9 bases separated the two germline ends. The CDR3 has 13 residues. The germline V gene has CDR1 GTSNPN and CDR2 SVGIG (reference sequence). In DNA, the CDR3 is TGTGCCTGGAGTGTGACGAGCCGAGAGACCCAGTACTCC. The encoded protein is CAWSVTSRETQYS.

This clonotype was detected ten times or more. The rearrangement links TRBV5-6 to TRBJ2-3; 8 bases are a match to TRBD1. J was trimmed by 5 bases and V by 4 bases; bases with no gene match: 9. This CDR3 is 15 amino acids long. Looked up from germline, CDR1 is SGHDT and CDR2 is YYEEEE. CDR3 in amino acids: CASSDRDRFIDTQYF. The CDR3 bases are TGTGCCAGCAGCGATCGGGACAGGTTTATAGATACGCAGTATTTT. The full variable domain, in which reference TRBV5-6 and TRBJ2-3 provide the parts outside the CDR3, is DAGVTQSPTHLIKTRGQQVTLRCSPKSGHDTVSWYQQALGQGPQFIFQYYEEEERQRGNFPDRFSGHQFPNYSSELNVNALLLGDSALYLCASSDRDRFIDTQYFGPGTRLTVL.

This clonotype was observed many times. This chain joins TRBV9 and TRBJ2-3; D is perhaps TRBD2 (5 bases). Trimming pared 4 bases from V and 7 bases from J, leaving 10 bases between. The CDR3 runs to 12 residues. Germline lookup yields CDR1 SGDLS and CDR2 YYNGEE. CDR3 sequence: CASSPSGHTQYF. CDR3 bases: TGTGCCAGCAGCCCAAGCGGTCATACGCAGTATTTT.

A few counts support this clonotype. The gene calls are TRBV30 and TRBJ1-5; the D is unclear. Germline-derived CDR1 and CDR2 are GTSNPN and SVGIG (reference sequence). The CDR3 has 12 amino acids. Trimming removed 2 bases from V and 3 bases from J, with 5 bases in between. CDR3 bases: TGTGCCTGGAGTTCAGACAATCAGCCCCAGCATTTT. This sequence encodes CAWSSDNQPQHF.

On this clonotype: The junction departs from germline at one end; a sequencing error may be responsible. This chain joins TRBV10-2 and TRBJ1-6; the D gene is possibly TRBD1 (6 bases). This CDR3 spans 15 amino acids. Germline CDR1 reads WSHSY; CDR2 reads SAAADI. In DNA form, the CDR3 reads TGCGCCAGCAGTTTACTACGGGGGGCGGGCTCACCCCTCCATTTT. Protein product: CASSLLRGAGSPLHF.

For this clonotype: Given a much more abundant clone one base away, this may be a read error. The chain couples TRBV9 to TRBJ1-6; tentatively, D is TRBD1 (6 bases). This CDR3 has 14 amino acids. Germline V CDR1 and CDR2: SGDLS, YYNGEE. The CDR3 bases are TGTGCCAGCAGCGTTCGGACAGATAATTCACCCCTCCCCTTT. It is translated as CASSVRTDNSPLPF.

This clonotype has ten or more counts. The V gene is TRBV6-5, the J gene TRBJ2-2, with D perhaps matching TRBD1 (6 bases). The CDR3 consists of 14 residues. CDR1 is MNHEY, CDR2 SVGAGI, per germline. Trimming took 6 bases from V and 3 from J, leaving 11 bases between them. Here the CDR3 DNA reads TGTGCCAGCAGGTGGACAGTTTACACCGGGGAGCTGTTTTTT. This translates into CASRWTVYTGELFF.

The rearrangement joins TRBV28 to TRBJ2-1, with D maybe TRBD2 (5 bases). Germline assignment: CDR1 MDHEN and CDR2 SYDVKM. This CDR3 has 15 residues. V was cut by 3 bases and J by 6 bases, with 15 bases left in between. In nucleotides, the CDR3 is TGTGCCAGCAGTTTGGTTGGGCTAGCCTCCAATGAGCAGTTCTTC. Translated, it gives CASSLVGLASNEQFF. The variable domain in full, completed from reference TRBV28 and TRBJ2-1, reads DVKVTQSSRYLVKRTGEKVFLECVQDMDHENMFWYRQDPGLGLRLIYFSYDVKMKEKGDIPEGYSVSREKKERFSLILESASTNQTSMYLCASSLVGLASNEQFFGPGTRLTVL.

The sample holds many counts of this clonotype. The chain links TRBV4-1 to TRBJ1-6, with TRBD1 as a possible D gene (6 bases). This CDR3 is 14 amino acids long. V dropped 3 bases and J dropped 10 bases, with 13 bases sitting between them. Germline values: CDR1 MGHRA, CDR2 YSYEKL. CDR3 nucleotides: TGCGCCAGCAGCCAGGGGGACATAGGGTCACCCCTCCACTTT. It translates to CASSQGDIGSPLHF.

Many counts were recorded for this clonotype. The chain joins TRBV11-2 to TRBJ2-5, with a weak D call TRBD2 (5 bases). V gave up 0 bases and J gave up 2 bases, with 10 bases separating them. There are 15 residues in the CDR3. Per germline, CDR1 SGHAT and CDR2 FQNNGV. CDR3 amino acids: CASSLDQRIQETQYF. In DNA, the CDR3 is TGTGCCAGCAGCTTAGATCAGCGGATTCAAGAGACCCAGTACTTC.

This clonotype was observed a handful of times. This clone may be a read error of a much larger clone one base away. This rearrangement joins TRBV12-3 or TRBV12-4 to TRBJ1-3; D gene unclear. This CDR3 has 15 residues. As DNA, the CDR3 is TGTGCCAGCAGTCCGCGAAGAGCGTCTGGAAACACCACATATTTT. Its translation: CASSPRRASGNTTYF.

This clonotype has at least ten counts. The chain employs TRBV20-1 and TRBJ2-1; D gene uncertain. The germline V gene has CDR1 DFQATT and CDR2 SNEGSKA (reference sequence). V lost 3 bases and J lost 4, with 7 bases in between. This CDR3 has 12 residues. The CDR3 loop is CSASGAYNEQFF. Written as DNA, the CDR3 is TGCAGTGCTAGCGGAGCGTACAATGAGCAGTTCTTC.

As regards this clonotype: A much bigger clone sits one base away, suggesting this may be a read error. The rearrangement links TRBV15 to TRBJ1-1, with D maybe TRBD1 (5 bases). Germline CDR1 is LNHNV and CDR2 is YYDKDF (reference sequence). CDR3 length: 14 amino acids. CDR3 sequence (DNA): TGTGCCACCAGCAGAGATGGGGGGAACACTGAAGCTTGCTTT. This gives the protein CATSRDGGNTEACF.

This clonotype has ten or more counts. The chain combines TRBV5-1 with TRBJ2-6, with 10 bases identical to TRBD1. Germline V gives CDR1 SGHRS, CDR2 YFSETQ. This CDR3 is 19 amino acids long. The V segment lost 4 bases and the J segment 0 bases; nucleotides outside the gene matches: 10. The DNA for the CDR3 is TGCGCCAGCAGCGCCGAACCGGGACAGGGGTCCTCTGGGGCCAACGTCCTGACTTTC. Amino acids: CASSAEPGQGSSGANVLTF.

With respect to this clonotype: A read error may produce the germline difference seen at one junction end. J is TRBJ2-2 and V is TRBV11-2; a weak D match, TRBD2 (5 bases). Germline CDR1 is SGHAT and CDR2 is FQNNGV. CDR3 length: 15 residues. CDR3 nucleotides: TGTGCCAGCAGCTTATTGGGAACTACCACCGGGGAGCTGTTCTTT. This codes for CASSLLGTTTGELFF.

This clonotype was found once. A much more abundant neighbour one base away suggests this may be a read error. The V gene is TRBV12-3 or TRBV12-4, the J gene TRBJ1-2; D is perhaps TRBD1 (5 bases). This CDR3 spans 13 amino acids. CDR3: CASGFAGEYGYTF. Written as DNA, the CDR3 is TGTGCCAGCGGTTTTGCGGGGGAATATGGCTACACCTTC.

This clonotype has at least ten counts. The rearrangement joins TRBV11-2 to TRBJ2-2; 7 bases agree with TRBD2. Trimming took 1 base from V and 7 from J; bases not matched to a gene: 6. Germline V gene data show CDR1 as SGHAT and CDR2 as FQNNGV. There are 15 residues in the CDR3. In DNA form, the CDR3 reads TGTGCCAGCAGCTTAGTAGGGAGGGAGGACGGGGAGCTGTTTTTT. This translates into CASSLVGREDGELFF.

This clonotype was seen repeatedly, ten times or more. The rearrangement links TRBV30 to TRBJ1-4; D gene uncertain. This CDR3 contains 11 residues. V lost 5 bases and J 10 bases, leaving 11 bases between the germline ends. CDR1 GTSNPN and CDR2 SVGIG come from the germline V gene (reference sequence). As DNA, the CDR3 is TGTGCCTGGGCGGACGCCGCAAAACTGTTTTTT. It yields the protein CAWADAAKLFF.

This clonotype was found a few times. The DNA of the CDR3 is TGTGCCAGCAGTTTCTCGGGGCACCCAGACCGTAATTCACCCCTCCACTTT. Translating gives CASSFSGHPDRNSPLHF. The chain combines TRBV12-3 or TRBV12-4 with TRBJ1-6, with D perhaps matching TRBD1 (5 bases). The V and J ends lost 3 bases and 6 bases respectively, with 18 bases between them. The length of the CDR3 is 17 residues.

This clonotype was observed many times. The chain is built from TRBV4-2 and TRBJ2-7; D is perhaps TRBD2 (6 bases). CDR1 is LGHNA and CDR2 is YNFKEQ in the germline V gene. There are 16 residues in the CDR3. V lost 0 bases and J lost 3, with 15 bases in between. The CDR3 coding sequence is TGTGCCAGCAGCCAAGAAGAGGGACTGGTAAACTACGAGCAGTACTTC. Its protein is CASSQEEGLVNYEQYF.

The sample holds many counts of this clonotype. The chain's CDR3 is CASSERGSSTDTQYF. CDR3 DNA: TGTGCCAGCAGTGAACGGGGGTCTAGCACAGATACGCAGTATTTT. V and J are TRBV2 and TRBJ2-3; possible D gene TRBD2, 6 bases. Germline V gives CDR1 SNHLY, CDR2 FYNNEI. This CDR3 spans 15 amino acids. V was clipped by 2 bases and J by 0 bases, with 9 bases between them. The whole variable domain, remainder taken from reference TRBV2 and TRBJ2-3, is EPEVTQTPSHQVTQMGQEVILRCVPISNHLYFYWYRQILGQKVEFLVSFYNNEISEKSEIFDDQFSVERPDGSNFTLKIRSTKLEDSAMYFCASSERGSSTDTQYFGPGTRLTVL.

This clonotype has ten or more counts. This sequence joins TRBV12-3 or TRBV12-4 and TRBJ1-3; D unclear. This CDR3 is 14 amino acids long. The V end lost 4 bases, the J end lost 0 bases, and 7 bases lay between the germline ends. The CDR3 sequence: CASSSSSSGNTIYF. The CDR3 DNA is TGTGCCAGCAGTTCATCCAGCTCTGGAAACACCATATATTTT.

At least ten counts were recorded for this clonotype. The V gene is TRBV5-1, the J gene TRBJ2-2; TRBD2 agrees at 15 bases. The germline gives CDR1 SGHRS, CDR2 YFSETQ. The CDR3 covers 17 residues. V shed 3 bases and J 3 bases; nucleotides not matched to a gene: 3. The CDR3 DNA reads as TGCGCCAGCAGCTCGGGACTAGCGGGAGGACACACCGGGGAGCTGTTTTTT. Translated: CASSSGLAGGHTGELFF.

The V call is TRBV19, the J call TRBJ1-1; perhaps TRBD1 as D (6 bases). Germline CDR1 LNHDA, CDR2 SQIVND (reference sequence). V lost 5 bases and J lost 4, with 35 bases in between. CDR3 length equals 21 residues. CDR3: CASSALDSPPPRSDFTTEAFF. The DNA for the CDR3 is TGTGCCAGTAGTGCCCTGGACAGTCCTCCCCCACGGTCCGATTTCACCACTGAAGCTTTCTTT.

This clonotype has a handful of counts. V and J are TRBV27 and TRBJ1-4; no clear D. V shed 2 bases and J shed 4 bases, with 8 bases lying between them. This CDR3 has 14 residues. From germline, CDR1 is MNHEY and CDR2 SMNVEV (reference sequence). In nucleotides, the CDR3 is TGTGCCAGCAGTTTAGAGGCGGGTAATGAAAAACTGTTTTTT. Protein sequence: CASSLEAGNEKLFF. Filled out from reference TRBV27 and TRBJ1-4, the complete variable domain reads EAQVTQNPRYLITVTGKKLTVTCSQNMNHEYMSWYRQDPGLGLRQIYYSMNVEVTDKGDVPEGYKVSRKEKRNFPLILESPSPNQTSLYFCASSLEAGNEKLFFGSGTQLSVL.

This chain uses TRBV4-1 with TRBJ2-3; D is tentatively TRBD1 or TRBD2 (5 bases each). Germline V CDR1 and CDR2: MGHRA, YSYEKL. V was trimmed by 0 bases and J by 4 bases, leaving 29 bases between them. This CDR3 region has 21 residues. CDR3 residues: CASSQDDHQRFGALGADTQYF. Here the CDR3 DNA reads TGCGCCAGCAGCCAAGACGACCACCAGAGATTTGGGGCATTGGGGGCAGATACGCAGTATTTT.

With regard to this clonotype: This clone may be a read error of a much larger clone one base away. DNA of the CDR3: TGCAGTGCTAGGGTCCCGGTTAGTCCCGCCGAGCAGTACTTC. Protein sequence: CSARVPVSPAEQYF. The chain recombines TRBV20-1 with TRBJ2-7; D is uncertain. CDR3 size: 14 residues. Germline V CDR1 and CDR2: DFQATT, SNEGSKA (reference sequence). V lost 3 bases, J lost 6 bases, and 18 bases lay in between.

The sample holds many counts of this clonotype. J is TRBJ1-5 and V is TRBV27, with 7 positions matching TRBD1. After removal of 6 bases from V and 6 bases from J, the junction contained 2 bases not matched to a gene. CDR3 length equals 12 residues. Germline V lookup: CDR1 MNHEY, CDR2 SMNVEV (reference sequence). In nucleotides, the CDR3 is TGTGCCAGCAGGACAGGGCTTCAGCCCCAGCATTTT. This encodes CASRTGLQPQHF.

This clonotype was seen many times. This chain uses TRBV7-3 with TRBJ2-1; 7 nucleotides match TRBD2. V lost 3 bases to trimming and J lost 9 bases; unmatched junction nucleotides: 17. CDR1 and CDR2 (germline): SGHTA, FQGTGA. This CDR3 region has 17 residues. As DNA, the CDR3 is TGTGCCAGCAGCTTCCTACCAGGACTAGAGGGGAAAGGTGAGCAGTTCTTC. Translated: CASSFLPGLEGKGEQFF.

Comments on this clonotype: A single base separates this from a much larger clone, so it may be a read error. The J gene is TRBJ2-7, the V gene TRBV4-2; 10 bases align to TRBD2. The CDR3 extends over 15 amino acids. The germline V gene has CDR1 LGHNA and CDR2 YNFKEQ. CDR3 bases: TGTGCCAGCAGCCAAGAAACTAGCGGGACCTACGAGCAGCACTTC. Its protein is CASSQETSGTYEQHF.

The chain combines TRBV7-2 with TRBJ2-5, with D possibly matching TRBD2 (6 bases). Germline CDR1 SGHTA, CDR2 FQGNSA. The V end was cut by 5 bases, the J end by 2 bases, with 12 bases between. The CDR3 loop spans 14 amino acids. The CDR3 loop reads CASSTRAGQETQYF. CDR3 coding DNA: TGTGCCAGCAGCACCAGGGCGGGGCAAGAGACCCAGTACTTC.